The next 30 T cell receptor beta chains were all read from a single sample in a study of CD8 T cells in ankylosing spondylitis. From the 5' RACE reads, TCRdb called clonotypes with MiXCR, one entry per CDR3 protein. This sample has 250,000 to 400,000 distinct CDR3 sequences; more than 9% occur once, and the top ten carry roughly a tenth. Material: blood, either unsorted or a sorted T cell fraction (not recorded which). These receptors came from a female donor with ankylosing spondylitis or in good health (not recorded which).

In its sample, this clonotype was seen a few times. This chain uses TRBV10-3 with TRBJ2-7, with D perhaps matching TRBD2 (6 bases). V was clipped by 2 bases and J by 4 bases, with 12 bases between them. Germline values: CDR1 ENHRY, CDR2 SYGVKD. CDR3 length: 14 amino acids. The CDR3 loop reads CAISEPGGNYEQYF. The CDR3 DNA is TGTGCCATCAGTGAGCCGGGCGGGAATTACGAGCAGTACTTC.

The CDR3, as DNA: TGTGCCAGCAGTCCGCAACAGGGGATAAACACTGAAGCTTTCTTT. It specifies CASSPQQGINTEAFF. This chain links TRBV12-3 or TRBV12-4 with TRBJ1-1; 7 positions match TRBD1. V trimming: 5 bases; J trimming: 2 bases; junction bases outside the gene matches: 8. The CDR3 covers 15 residues.

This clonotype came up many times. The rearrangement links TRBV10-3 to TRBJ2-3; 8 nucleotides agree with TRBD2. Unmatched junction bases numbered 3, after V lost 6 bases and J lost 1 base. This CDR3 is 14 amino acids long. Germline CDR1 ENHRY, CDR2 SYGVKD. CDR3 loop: CAISSGGGTDTQYF. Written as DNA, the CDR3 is TGTGCCATCAGCTCGGGGGGGGGCACAGATACGCAGTATTTT.

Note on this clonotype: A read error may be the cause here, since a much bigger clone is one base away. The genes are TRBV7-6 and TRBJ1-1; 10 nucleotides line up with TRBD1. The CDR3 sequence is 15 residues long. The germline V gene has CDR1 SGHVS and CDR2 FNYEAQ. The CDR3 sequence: CASSLDPGQGTEAIF. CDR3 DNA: TGTGCCAGCAGCTTGGACCCGGGACAGGGGACTGAAGCTATCTTT.

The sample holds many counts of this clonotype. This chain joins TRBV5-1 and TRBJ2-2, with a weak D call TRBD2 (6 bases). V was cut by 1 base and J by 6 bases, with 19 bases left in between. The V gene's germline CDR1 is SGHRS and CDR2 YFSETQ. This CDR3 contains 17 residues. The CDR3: CASSLSGGLSNSGELFF. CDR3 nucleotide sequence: TGCGCCAGCAGCTTGAGCGGAGGACTATCTAACTCCGGGGAGCTGTTTTTT.

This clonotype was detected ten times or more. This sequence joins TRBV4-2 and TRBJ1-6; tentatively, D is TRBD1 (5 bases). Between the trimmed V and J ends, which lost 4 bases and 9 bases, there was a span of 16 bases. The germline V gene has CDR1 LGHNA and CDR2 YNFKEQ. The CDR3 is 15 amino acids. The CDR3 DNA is TGTGCCAGCAGCCGAAAGGGGATGGAGACTTCACCCCTCCACTTT. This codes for CASSRKGMETSPLHF.

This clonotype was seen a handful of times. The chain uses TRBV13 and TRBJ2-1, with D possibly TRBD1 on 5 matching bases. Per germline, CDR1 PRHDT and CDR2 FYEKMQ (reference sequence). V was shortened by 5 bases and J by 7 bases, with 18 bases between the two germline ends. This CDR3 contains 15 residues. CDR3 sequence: CASSPQDGRLNEQFF. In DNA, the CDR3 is TGTGCCAGCAGCCCACAGGATGGGCGGCTTAATGAGCAGTTCTTC.

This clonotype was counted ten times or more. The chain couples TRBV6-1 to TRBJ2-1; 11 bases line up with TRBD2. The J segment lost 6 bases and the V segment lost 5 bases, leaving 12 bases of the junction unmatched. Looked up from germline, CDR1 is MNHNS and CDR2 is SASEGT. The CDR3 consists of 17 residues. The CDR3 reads CASSKQGPSGGPNEQFF. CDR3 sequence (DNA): TGTGCCAGCAGTAAACAGGGGCCTAGCGGGGGGCCCAATGAGCAGTTCTTC.

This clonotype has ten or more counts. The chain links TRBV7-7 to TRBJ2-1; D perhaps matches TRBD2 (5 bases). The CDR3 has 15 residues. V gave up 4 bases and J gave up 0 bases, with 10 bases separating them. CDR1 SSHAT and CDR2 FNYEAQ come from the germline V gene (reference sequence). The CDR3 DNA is TGTGCCAGCAGCTCGGACTTAAGCTCCTACAATGAGCAGTTCTTC. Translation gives CASSSDLSSYNEQFF.

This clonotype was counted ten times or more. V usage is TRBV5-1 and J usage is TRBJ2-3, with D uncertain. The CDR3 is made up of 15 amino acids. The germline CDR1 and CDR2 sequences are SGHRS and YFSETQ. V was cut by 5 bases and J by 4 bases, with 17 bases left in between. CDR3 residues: CASRTRLGSPDTQYF. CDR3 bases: TGCGCCAGCAGAACCCGGCTCGGTTCCCCAGATACGCAGTATTTT.

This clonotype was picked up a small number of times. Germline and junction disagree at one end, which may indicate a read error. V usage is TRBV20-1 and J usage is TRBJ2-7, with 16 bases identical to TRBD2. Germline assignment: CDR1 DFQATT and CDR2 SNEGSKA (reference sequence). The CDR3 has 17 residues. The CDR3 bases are TGCTGTGCTAGAGGAGGGACTAGCGGGAGGGCCGCCTACGAGCAGTACTTC. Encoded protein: CCARGGTSGRAAYEQYF.

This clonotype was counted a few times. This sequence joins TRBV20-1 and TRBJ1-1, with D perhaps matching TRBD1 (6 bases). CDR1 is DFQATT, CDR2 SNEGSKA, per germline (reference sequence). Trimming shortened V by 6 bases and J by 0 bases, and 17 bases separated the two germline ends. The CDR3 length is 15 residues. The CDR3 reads CSAFPATGLNTEAFF. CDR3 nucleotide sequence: TGCAGTGCCTTCCCCGCGACAGGTTTGAACACTGAAGCTTTCTTT.

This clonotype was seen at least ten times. The CDR3 DNA follows: TGCAGTGCTAGAGACACGTTACCGGGACAGGGGACCTACGAGCAGTACTTC. Protein: CSARDTLPGQGTYEQYF. The genes are TRBV20-1 and TRBJ2-7, with 10 bases matching TRBD1. V shed 0 bases, J shed 2 bases, and the junction held 10 bases outside the gene matches. Looked up from germline, CDR1 is DFQATT and CDR2 is SNEGSKA (reference sequence). This CDR3 is built from 17 residues.

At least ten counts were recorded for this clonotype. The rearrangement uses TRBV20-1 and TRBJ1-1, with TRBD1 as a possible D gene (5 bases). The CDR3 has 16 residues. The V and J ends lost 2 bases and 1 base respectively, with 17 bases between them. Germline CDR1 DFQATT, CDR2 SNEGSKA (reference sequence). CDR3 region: CSARPTGGLPNTEAFF. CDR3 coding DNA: TGCAGTGCTAGACCCACTGGGGGACTTCCGAACACTGAAGCTTTCTTT.

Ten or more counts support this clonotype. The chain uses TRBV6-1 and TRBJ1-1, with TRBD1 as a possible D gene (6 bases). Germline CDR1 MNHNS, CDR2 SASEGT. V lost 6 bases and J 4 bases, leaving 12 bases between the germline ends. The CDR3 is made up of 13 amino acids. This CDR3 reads CASRPTGFTEAFF. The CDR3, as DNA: TGTGCCAGCAGACCAACAGGGTTCACTGAAGCTTTCTTT.

CDR3 loop: CASSLAARINYGYTF. In DNA form, the CDR3 reads TGCGCCAGCAGCTTGGCCGCACGGATTAACTATGGCTACACCTTC. The V call is TRBV5-1, the J call TRBJ1-2, with D unresolved. The germline gives CDR1 SGHRS, CDR2 YFSETQ. The CDR3 sequence is 15 residues long. V dropped 0 bases and J dropped 1 base, with 10 bases sitting between them.

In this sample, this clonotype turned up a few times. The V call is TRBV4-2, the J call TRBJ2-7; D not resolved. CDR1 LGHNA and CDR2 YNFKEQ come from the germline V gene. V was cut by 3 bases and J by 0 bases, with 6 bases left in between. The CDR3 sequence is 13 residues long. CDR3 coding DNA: TGTGCCAGCAGCCACGCGAGCTCCTACGAGCAGTACTTC. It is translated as CASSHASSYEQYF.

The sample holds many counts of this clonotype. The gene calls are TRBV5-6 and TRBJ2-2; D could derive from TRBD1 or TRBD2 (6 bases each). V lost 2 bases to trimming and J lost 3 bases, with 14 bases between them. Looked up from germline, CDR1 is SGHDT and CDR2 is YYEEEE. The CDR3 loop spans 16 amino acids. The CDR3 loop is CASSLSYGGDTGELFF. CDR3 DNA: TGTGCCAGCAGCTTAAGCTACGGGGGCGACACCGGGGAGCTGTTTTTT. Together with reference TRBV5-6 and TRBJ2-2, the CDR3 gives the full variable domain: DAGVTQSPTHLIKTRGQQVTLRCSPKSGHDTVSWYQQALGQGPQFIFQYYEEEERQRGNFPDRFSGHQFPNYSSELNVNALLLGDSALYLCASSLSYGGDTGELFFGEGSRLTVL.

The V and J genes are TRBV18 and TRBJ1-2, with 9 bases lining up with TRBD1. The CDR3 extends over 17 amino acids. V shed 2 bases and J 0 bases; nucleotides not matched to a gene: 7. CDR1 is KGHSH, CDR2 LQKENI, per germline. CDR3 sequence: CASSPVGDRDANYGYTF. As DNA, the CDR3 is TGTGCCAGCTCACCAGTGGGGGACAGGGACGCTAACTATGGCTACACCTTC.

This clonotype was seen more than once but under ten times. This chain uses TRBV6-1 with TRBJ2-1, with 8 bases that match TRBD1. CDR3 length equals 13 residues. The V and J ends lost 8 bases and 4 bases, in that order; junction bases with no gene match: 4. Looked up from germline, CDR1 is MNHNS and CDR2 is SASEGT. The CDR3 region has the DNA TGTGCCAGCTCCGGGACAGGTTACAATGAGCAGTTCTTC. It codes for CASSGTGYNEQFF.

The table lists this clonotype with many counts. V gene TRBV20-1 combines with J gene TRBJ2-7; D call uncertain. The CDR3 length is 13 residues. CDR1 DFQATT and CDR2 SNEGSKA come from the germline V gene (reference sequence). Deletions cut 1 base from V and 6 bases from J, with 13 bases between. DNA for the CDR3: TGCAGTGCTAGAGCTCTGGGCAGTACCGAGCAGTACTTC. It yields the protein CSARALGSTEQYF.

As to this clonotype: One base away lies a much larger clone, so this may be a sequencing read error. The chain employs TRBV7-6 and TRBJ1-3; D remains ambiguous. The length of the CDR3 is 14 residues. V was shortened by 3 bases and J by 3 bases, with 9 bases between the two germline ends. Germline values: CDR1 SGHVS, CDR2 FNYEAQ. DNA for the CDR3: TGTGCCAGCAGCTTCGCATGGCGTGGAAACACCATATATTTT. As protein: CASSFAWRGNTIYF.

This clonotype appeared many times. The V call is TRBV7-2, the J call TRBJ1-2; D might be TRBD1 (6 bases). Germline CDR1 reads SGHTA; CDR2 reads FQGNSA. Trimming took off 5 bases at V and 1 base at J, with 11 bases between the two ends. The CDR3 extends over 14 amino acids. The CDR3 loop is CASSPRDINYGYTF. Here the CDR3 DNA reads TGTGCCAGCAGCCCCCGGGACATTAACTATGGCTACACCTTC.

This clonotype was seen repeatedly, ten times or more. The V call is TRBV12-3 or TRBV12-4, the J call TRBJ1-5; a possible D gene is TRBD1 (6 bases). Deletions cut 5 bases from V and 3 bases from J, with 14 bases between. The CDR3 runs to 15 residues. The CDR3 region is CASSHGRGNNQPQHF. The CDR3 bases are TGTGCCAGCAGTCACGGCAGGGGTAACAATCAGCCCCAGCATTTT.

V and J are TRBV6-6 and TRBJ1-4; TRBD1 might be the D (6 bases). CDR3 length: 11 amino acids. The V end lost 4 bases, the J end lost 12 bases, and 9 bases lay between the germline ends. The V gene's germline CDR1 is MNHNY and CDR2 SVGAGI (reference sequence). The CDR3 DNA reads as TGTGCCAGCAGTTTTGAGGGGGAACTGTTTTTT. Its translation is CASSFEGELFF.

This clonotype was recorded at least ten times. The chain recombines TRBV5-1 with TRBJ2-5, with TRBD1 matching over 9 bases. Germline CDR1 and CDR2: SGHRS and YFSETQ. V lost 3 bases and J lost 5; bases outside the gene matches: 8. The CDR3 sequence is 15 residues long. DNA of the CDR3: TGCGCCAGCAGCTCCTTGATGGACAGGGGTGAGACCCAGTACTTC. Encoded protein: CASSSLMDRGETQYF.

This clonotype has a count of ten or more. The CDR3 sequence is CASSQGTYTGELFF. In nucleotides, the CDR3 is TGCGCCAGCAGCCAGGGGACTTACACCGGGGAGCTGTTTTTT. The J gene is TRBJ2-2, the V gene TRBV4-1; maybe TRBD2 (6 bases). Germline V gene data show CDR1 as MGHRA and CDR2 as YSYEKL. Trimming shortened V by 3 bases and J by 3 bases, and 8 bases separated the two germline ends. CDR3 length: 14 residues.

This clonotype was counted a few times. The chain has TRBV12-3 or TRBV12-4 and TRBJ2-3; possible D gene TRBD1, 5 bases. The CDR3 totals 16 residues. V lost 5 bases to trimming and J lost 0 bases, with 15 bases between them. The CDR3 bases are TGTGCCAGCAGTCCCACAGGCCCTATCAGCACAGATACGCAGTATTTT. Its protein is CASSPTGPISTDTQYF.

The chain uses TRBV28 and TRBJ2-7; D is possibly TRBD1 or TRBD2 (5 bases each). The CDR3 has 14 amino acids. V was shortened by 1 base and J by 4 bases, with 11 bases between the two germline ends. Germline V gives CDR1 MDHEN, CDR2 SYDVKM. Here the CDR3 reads CASSLLRGGYEQYF. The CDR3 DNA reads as TGTGCCAGCAGTTTATTGAGGGGCGGGTACGAGCAGTACTTC. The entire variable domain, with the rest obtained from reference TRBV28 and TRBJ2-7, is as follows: DVKVTQSSRYLVKRTGEKVFLECVQDMDHENMFWYRQDPGLGLRLIYFSYDVKMKEKGDIPEGYSVSREKKERFSLILESASTNQTSMYLCASSLLRGGYEQYFGPGTRLTVT.

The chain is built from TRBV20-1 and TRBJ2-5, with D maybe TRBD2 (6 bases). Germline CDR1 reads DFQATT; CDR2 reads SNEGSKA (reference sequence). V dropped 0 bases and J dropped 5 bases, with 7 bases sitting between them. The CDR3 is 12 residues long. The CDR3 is CSARDGGETQYF. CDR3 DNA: TGCAGTGCTAGAGATGGGGGGGAGACCCAGTACTTC.